This T cell receptor (beta chain) was observed in a study of shared clonotypes between healthy human individuals. From CD4+ cells came CD45RA+ naive and CD45RA-negative memory subsets. Measured with immunoSEQ multiplex PCR; TCRdb has only the in-frame clones, and not every one. This table has some 1 million clones, 65% to 75% appearing once. The CDR3 extends over 16 amino acids. Looked up from germline, CDR1 is MDHEN and CDR2 is SYDVKM. The V and J ends lost 3 bases and 3 bases respectively, with 15 bases between them. V gene TRBV28 combines with J gene TRBJ1-5; no clear D. Sequencing input: memory CD4+ T cells sorted from blood. Subset noted: CD45RA-negative fraction. The origin of this receptor is a young man in good health. The CDR3 reads CASSFGLGIFNQPQHF. The CDR3 nucleotides read TGTGCCAGCAGTTTTGGGCTAGGAATATTCAATCAGCCCCAGCATTTT. Full variable domain (rest looked up from reference TRBV28 and TRBJ1-5): DVKVTQSSRYLVKRTGEKVFLECVQDMDHENMFWYRQDPGLGLRLIYFSYDVKMKEKGDIPEGYSVSREKKERFSLILESASTNQTSMYLCASSFGLGIFNQPQHFGDGTRLSIL.